This T cell receptor (beta chain) was retrieved from a study of OX40 agonist ivuxolimab in advanced cancers. Study context: Therapy given before enrollment (anti-PD-1, anti-PD-L1 or anti-CTLA-4) was allowed, and around 40% had some.

TCRdb keeps only in-frame clones here, not all; method: immunoSEQ multiplex PCR. The profile shows around 35,000 clones, approximately 86% of them singletons. In regard to this clone: Its antigen remains unknown.

Overall study results and limits: Nonresponders included some who also had low normalized T-cell clonal expansion. In the 0.1-3.0 mg/kg groups, partial responders showed among the lowest expansion.

Systemic immunosuppression or a history of autoimmune disease excluded patients. The V gene's germline CDR1 is SGDLS and CDR2 YYNGEE. Trimming cost V 6 bases and J 0 bases; bases outside gene matches: 5. The CDR3 runs 15 residues. This sequence joins TRBV9 and TRBJ1-3; 8 bases agree with TRBD1. The clonotype was recovered from an adult with an advanced solid tumor such as melanoma, head and neck, liver or kidney cancer. The material was CD4+ or CD8+ T cells sorted from blood, obtained in a trial of the OX40 agonist ivuxolimab. Written as DNA, the CDR3 is TGTGCCAGCAACCGGACAGGGAACTCTGGAAACACCATATATTTT. This translates into CASNRTGNSGNTIYF.